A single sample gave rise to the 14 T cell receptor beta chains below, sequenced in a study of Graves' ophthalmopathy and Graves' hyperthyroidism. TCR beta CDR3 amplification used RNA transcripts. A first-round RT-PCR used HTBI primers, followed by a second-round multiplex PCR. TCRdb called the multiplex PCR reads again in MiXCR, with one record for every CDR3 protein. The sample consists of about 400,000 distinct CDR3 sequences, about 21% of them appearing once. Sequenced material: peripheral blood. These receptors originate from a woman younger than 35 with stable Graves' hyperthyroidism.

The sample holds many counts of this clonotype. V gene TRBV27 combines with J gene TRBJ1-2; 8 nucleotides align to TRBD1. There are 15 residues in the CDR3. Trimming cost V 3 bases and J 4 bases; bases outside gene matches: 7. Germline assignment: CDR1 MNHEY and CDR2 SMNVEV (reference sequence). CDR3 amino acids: CASSFGTGPGYGYTF. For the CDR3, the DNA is TGTGCCAGCAGTTTCGGGACAGGCCCAGGCTATGGCTACACCTTC.

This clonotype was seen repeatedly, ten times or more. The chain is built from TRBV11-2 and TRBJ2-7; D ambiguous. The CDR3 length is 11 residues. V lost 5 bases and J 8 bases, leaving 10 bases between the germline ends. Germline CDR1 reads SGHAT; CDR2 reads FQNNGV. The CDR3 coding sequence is TGTGCCAGCAGCCAGGATCTACAGCAGTACTTC. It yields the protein CASSQDLQQYF. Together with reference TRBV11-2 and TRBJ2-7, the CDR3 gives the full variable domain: EAGVAQSPRYKIIEKRQSVAFWCNPISGHATLYWYQQILGQGPKLLIQFQNNGVVDDSQLPKDRFSAERLKGVDSTLKIQPAKLEDSAVYLCASSQDLQQYFGPGTRLTVT.

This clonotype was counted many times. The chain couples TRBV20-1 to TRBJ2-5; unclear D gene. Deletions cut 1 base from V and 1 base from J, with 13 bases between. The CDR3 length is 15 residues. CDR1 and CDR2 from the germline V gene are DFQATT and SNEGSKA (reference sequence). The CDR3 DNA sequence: TGCAGTGCTAGAGTGGCTATGGGCTTCCAAGAGACCCAGTACTTC. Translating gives CSARVAMGFQETQYF.

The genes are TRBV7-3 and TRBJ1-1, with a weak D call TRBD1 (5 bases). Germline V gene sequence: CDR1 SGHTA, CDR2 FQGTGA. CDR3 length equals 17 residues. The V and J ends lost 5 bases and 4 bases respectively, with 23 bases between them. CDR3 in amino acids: CASSETVGEIGATEAFF. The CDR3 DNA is TGTGCCAGCAGCGAGACAGTGGGAGAAATTGGGGCCACTGAAGCTTTCTTT.

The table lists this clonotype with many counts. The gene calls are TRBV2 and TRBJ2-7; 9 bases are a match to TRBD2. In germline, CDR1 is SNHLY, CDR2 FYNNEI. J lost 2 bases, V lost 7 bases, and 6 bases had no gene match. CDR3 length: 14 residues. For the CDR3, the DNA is TGTGCCAGCACCGTAGCGGGAGAAACCTACGAGCAGTACTTC. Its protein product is CASTVAGETYEQYF.

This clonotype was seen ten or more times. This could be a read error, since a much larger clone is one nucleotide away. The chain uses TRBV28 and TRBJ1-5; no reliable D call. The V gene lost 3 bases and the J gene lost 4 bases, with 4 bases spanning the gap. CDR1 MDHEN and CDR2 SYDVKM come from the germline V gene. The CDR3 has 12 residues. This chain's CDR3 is CASSLQNQPQHF. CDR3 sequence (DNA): TGTGCCAGCAGTTTGCAGAATCAGCCCCAGCATTTT.

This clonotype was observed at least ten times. The CDR3 spells CASNRGRRLAGRNTGELFF. The DNA of the CDR3 is TGTGCCTCCAACCGGGGGAGACGACTAGCGGGACGAAACACCGGGGAGCTGTTTTTT. The gene calls are TRBV6-6 and TRBJ2-2; TRBD2 matches at 11 bases. This CDR3 spans 19 amino acids. J gave up 2 bases and V 11 bases, and 19 bases lay outside the gene matches. The V gene's germline CDR1 is MNHNY and CDR2 SVGAGI (reference sequence).

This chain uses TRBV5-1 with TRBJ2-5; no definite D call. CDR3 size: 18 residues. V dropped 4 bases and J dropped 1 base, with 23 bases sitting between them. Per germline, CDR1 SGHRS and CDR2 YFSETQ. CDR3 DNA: TGCGCCAGCAGCGTGAACTTTGCGACTTATACCTCCCAAGAGACCCAGTACTTC. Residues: CASSVNFATYTSQETQYF.

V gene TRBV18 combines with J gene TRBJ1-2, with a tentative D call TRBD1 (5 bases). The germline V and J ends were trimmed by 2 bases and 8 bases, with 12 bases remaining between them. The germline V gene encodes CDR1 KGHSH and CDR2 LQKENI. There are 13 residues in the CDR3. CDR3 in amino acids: CASSPSSGGGYTF. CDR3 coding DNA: TGTGCCAGCTCACCATCTTCCGGGGGAGGCTACACCTTC.

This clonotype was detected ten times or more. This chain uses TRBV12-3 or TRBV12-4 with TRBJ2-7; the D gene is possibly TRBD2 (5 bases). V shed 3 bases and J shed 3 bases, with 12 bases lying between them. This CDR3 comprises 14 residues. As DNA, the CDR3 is TGTGCCAGCAGTTTCCGGGGTAAGGGCTACGAGCAGTACTTC. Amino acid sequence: CASSFRGKGYEQYF.

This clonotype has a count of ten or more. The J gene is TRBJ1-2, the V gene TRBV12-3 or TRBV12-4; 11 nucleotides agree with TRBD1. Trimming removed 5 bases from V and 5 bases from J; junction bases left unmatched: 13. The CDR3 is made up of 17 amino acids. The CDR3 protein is CASSADPPGQGGYGYTF. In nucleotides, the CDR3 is TGTGCCAGCAGTGCTGATCCCCCGGGACAGGGGGGGTATGGCTACACCTTC.

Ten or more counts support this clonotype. CDR3 nucleotides: TGTGCCAGCAGCTTCAGCGTCGGCCGCCCTGGTAACGAGCAGTACTTC. This translates into CASSFSVGRPGNEQYF. The rearrangement links TRBV7-2 to TRBJ2-7; the D is unclear. This CDR3 spans 16 amino acids. CDR1 and CDR2 (germline): SGHTA, FQGNSA. Trimming cost V 3 bases and J 5 bases, with 20 bases left between them.

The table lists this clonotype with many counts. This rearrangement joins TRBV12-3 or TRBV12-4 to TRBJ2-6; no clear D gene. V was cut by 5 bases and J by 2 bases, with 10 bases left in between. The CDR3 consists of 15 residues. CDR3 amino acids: CASSPVLAGANVLTF. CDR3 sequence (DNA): TGTGCCAGCAGTCCCGTTCTGGCTGGGGCCAACGTCCTGACTTTC.

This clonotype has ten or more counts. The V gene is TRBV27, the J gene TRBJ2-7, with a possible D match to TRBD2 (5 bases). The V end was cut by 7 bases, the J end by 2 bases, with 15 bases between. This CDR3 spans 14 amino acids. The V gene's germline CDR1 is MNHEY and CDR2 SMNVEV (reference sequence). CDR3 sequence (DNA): TGTGCCAGCATCATTCCGGGGTCACCCTACGAGCAGTACTTC. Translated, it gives CASIIPGSPYEQYF.